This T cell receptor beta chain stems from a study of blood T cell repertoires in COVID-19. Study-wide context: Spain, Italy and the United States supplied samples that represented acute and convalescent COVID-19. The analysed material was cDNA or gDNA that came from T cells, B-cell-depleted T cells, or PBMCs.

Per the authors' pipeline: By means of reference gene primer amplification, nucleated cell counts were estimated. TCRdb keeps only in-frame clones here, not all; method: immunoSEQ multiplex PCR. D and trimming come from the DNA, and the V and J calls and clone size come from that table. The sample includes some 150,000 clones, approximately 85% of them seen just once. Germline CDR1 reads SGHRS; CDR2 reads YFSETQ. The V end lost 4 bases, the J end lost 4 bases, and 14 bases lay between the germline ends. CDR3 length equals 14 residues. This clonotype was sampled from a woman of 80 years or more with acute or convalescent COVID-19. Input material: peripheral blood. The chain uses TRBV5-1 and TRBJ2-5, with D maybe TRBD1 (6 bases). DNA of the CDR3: TGCGCCAGCAGCCTACTTACAGGGACAGAGACCCAGTACTTC. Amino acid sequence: CASSLLTGTETQYF.